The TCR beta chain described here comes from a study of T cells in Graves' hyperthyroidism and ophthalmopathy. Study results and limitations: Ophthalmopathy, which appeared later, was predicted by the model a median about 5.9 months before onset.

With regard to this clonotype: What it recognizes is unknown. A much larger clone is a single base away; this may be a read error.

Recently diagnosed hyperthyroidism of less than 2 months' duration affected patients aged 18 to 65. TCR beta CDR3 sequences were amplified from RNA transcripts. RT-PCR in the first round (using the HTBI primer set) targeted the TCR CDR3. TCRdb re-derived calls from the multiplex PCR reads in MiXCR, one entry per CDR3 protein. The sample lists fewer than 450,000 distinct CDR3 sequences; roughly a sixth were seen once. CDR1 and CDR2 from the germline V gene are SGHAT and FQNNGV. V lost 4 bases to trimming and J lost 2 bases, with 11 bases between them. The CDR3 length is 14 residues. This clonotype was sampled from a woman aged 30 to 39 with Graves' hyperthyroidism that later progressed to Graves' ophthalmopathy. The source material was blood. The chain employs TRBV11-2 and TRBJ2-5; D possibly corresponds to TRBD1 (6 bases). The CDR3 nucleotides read TGTGCCAGCAGCTCGGGCGGACAGCAAGAGACCCAGTACTTC. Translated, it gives CASSSGGQQETQYF.